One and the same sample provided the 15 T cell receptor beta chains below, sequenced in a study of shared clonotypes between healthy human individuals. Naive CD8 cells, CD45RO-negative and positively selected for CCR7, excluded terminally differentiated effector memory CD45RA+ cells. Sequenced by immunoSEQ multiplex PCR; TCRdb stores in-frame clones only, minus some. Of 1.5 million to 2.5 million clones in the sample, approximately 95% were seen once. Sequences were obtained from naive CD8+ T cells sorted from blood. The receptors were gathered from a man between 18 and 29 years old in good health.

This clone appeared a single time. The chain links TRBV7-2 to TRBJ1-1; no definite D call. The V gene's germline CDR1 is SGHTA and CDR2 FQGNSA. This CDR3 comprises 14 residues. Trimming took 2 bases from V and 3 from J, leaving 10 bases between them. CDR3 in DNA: TGTGCCAGCAGCTTATCGGTCTCTTACACTGAAGCTTTCTTT. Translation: CASSLSVSYTEAFF. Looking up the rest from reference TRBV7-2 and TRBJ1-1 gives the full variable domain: GAGVSQSPSNKVTEKGKDVELRCDPISGHTALYWYRQSLGQGLEFLIYFQGNSAPDKSGLPSDRFSAERTGGSVSTLTIQRTQQEDSAVYLCASSLSVSYTEAFFGQGTRLTVV.

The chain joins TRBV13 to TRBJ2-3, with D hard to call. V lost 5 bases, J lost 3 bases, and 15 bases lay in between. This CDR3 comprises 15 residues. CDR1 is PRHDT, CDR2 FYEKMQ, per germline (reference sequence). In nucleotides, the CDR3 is TGTGCCAGCAGCCCCCGGCAGATCGTGACAGATACGCAGTATTTT. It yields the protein CASSPRQIVTDTQYF. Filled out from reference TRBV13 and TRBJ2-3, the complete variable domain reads AAGVIQSPRHLIKEKRETATLKCYPIPRHDTVYWYQQGPGQDPQFLISFYEKMQSDKGSIPDRFSAQQFSDYHSELNMSSLELGDSALYFCASSPRQIVTDTQYFGPGTRLTVL.

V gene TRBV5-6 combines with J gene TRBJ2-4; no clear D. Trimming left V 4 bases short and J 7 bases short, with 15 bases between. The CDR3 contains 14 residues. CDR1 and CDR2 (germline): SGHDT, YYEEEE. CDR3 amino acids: CASSVGLGNNIQYF. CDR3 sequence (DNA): TGTGCCAGCAGCGTAGGGCTGGGGAATAACATTCAGTACTTC.

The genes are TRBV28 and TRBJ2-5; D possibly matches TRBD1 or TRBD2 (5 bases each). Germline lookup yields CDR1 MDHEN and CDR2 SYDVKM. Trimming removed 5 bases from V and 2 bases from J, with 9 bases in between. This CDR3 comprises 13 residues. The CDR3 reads CASSGTLQETQYF. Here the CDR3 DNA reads TGTGCCAGCAGTGGGACCTTACAAGAGACCCAGTACTTC.

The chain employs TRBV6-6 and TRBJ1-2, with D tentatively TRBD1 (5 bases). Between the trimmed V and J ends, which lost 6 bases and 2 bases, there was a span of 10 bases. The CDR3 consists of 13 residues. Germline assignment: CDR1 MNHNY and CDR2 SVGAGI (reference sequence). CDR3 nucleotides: TGTGCCAGCAGCCAGGAGGGGAACTATGGCTACACCTTC. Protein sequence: CASSQEGNYGYTF.

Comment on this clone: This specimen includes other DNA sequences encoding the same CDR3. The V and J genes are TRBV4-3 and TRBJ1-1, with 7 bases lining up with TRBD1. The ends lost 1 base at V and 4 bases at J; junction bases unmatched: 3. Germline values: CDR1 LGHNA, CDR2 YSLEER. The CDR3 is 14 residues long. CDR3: CASSQVEGATEAFF. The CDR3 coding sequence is TGCGCCAGCAGCCAAGTGGAGGGGGCCACTGAAGCTTTCTTT.

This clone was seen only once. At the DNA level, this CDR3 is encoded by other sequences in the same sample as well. The CDR3 DNA follows: TGCGCCAGCAGCCCCGGGACTGCCTACGAGCAGTACTTC. Protein sequence: CASSPGTAYEQYF. V is TRBV5-1 and J is TRBJ2-7; tentatively, D is TRBD2 (6 bases). Germline V gene lookup returns CDR1 SGHRS and CDR2 YFSETQ. The CDR3 consists of 13 residues. V was clipped by 4 bases and J by 2 bases, with 10 bases between them.

In nucleotides, the CDR3 is TGTGCCAGCAGTCCCCAGAACGCGGACTACGAGCAGTACTTC. Translated, it gives CASSPQNADYEQYF. The chain couples TRBV6-5 to TRBJ2-7; D is unresolved. Germline CDR1 is MNHEY and CDR2 is SVGAGI. Deletions cut 5 bases from V and 3 bases from J, with 14 bases between. This CDR3 region has 14 residues.

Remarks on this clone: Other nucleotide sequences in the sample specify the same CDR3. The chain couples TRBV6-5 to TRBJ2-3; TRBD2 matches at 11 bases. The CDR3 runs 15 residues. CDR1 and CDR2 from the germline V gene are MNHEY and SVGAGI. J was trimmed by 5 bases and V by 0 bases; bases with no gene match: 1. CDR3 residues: CASSYSGLAGDTQYF. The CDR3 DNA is TGTGCCAGCAGTTACTCCGGACTAGCGGGAGATACGCAGTATTTT.

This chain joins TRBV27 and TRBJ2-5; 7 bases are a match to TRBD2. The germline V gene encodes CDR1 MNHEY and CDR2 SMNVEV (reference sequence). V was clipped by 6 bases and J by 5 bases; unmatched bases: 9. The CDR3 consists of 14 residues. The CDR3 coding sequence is TGTGCCAGCAGCCGGACTGGCGGGAGTGAGACCCAGTACTTC. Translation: CASSRTGGSETQYF.

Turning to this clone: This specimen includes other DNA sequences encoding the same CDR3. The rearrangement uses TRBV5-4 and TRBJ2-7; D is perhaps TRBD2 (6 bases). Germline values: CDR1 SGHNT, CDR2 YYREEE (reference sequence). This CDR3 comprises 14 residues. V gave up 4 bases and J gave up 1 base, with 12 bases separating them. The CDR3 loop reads CASSPRDSSYEQYF. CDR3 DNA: TGTGCCAGCAGCCCCCGGGACTCGTCCTACGAGCAGTACTTC.

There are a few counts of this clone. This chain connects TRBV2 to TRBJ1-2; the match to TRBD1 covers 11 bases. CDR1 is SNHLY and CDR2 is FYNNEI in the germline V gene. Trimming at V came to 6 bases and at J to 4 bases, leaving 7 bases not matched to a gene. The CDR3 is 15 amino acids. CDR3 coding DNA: TGTGCCAGCAGGCTGGGGACAGGGGGAGCCTATGGCTACACCTTC. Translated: CASRLGTGGAYGYTF.

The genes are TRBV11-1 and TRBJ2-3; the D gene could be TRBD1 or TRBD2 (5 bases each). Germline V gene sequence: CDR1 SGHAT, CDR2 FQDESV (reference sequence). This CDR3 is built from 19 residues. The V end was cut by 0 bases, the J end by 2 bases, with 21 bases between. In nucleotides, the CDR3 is TGTGCCAGCAGCTTAGCGCGTCTCACCCGAGGGGAGTTCACAGATACGCAGTATTTT. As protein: CASSLARLTRGEFTDTQYF.

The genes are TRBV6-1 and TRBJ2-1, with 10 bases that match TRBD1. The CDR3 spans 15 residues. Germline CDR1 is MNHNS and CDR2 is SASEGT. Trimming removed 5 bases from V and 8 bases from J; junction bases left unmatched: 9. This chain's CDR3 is CASSTTGQGRHEQFF. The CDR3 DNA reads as TGTGCCAGCAGTACCACGGGACAGGGGCGACATGAGCAGTTCTTC.

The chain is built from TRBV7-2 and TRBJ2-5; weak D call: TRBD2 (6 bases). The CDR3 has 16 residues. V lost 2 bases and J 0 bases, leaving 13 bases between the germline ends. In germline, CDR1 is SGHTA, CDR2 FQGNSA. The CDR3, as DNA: TGTGCCAGCAGCTTAATTCTGGGGAGGTACCAAGAGACCCAGTACTTC. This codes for CASSLILGRYQETQYF. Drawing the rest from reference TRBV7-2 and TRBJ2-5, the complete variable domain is GAGVSQSPSNKVTEKGKDVELRCDPISGHTALYWYRQSLGQGLEFLIYFQGNSAPDKSGLPSDRFSAERTGGSVSTLTIQRTQQEDSAVYLCASSLILGRYQETQYFGPGTRLLVL.